The sequence of this T cell receptor (beta chain) was determined in a study of T cells after yellow fever vaccination (dated by TCRdb to the late 2010s). Looking at the study overall: The SMART-Seq v4 Ultra Low Input RNA kit was used to prepare libraries from fractions with low cell numbers. To track T-cell clones before and after primary and booster YFV17D yellow fever vaccination, bulk TCR alpha and beta repertoires were sequenced longitudinally. Two healthy male donors, one aged 18 to 30 and one aged 30 to 40 years, made up the cohort. Bulk PBMC replicates and cell subsets were isolated from blood drawn at multiple timepoints before and after both primary and secondary immunization.

This clonotype appeared many times. This receptor's antigen is unknown. There are no base qualities to consult, and no much larger clone falls within one base. Beyond this particular receptor, the publication reports: FACS-sorted repertoires could contain abundant contaminating clonotypes from the bulk population, so computational filtering was required. Compared with the primary T-cell response, the secondary T-cell response was weaker but faster, peaking on day 5 rather than day 15. The study included only a couple of donors, which limits how far the findings can be generalized. A small fraction of clonotypes appeared in both the CD4 and CD8 compartments, likely as a result of convergent recombination. After the booster, most clones that had expanded after primary vaccination were detected again (nearly 97% of CD4 and around nine tenths of CD8), suggesting broad maintenance of memory.

Sequenced using an Illumina NovaSeq 6000. TCR cDNA was made using 5'RACE template switching, a step that added a universal primer site and unique molecular identifiers. cDNA synthesis was primed from both the TCR alpha and TCR beta constant segments. Library amplification involved two PCR steps, and the second step added sample barcodes and sequencing adapters. Sequencing of libraries was done on Illumina HiSeq 2500 (2x100 bp) or NovaSeq (2x150 bp). Regarding the original processing steps: MIGEC was used to demultiplex reads and collapse the reads into UMI consensus sequences, and MiXCR was used for V(D)J alignment. Clonotypes responding to the vaccine were identified with edgeR on replicate PBMC samples, with the criteria of FDR below 0.01 and a log2 fold change above 5 up to day 15. Each bulk clonotype was labeled CD4 or CD8 based on which sequenced repertoire, CD4 or CD8, contained the clonotype at higher abundance. TCRdb took the public reads, trimmed them with fastp at Q25, ran MiXCR for clone calling and kept in-frame beta chains. When rows share a CDR3 protein, they turn into one entry using the most common DNA and genes. The V and J calls, along with clone size, are taken from TCRdb and not from the paper's own processing. Here the sample has some 340,000 distinct CDR3 sequences; about 10% occur a single time. The top ten clonotypes cover 2.5% to 4% of the sample.

CDR1 and CDR2, per the germline V gene, are KGHSH and LQKENI. The CDR3 has 15 amino acids, counting the end cysteine and phenylalanine. Only the CDR3 DNA is retained, 45 bases long and in frame from the first base. Trimming costs V 3 bases and J 2 bases, and their ends lie 14 bases apart. The sample's treatment or condition label, in plain terms: live attenuated yellow fever vaccine strain. A standard Ficoll-Paque protocol was used to isolate PBMCs from peripheral blood. CD4 and CD8 T-cell fractions were isolated with Dynabeads CD4 and CD8 positive selection kits. RNA was extracted with TriZol from bulk PBMCs, CD4 and CD8 fractions, and dextramer-positive and dextramer-negative fractions.

The sequence derives from a man aged 18 to 29 who received the YFV17D yellow fever vaccine. The sequence links TRBV18 to TRBJ2-7, with a weak D call of TRBD1 (6 bases match). The input for sequencing was CD4+ T cells sorted from PBMCs, taken 45 days after the yellow fever booster vaccination. The CDR3 protein: CASSPGAGAPYEQYF. The bases are TGTGCCAGCTCACCGGGGGCCGGCGCTCCCTACGAGCAGTACTTC.